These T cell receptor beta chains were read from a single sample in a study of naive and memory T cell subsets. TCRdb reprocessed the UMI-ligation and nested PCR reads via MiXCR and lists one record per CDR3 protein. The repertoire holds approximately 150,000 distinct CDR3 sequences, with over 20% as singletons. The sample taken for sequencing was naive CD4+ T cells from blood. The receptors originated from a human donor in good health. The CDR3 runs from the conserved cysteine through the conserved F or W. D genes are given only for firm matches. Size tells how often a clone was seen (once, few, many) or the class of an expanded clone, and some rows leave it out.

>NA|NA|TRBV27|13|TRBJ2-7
TGTGCCAGCAAAACAGGGCCCTCCTACGAGCAGTACTTC
CASKTGPSYEQYF
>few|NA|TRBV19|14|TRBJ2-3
TGTGCCAGTAGTATAGGCGGTAGCACAGATACGCAGTATTTT
CASSIGGSTDTQYF
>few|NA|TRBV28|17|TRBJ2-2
TGTGCCAGCAGGCAAAGGAAAGGGACACCGGCCCCCGGGGAGCTGTTTTTT
CASRQRKGTPAPGELFF
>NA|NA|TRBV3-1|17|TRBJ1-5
TGTGCCAGCAGCCAAAAATTCCCCCGGGGGGCGAATCAGCCCCAGCATTTT
CASSQKFPRGANQPQHF
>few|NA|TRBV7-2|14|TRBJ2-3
TGTGCCAGCAGCCGTCCTCCTAGCACAGATACGCAGTATTTT
CASSRPPSTDTQYF
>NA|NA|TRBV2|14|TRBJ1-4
TGTGCCCGCGATATGGGTGGTACAGGTGAAAAACTGTTTTTT
CARDMGGTGEKLFF
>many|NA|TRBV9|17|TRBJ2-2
TGTGCCAGCAGCGTAGTTCCTATACCTACGAACACCGGGGAGCTGTTTTTT
CASSVVPIPTNTGELFF
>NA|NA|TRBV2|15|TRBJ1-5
TGTGCCAGCCGTGGCGGCTATTATAGCAATCAGCCCCAGCATTTT
CASRGGYYSNQPQHF
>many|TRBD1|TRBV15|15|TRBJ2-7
TGTGCCACCAGCAGATATAGCCCAGGGGGCCACGAGCAGTACTTC
CATSRYSPGGHEQYF
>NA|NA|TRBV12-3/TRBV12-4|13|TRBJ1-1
TGTGCCAGCAGTTTCGGCAGGGGTACTGAAGCTTTCTTT
CASSFGRGTEAFF
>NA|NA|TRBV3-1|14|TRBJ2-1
TGTGCCAGCAGCCCCTGGGGGAGCTTCAATGAGCAGTTCTTC
CASSPWGSFNEQFF
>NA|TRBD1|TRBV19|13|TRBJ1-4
TGTGCCACCTCGGACAGGGGGAACGAAAAACTGTTTTTT
CATSDRGNEKLFF
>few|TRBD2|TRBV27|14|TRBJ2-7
TGTGCCAGCAGTTTTGTAGCGGGGTACTACGAGCAGTACTTC
CASSFVAGYYEQYF
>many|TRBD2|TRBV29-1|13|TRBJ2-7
TGCAGCGTTGCCCCTAGCGGGGTCCACGAGCAGTACTTC
CSVAPSGVHEQYF